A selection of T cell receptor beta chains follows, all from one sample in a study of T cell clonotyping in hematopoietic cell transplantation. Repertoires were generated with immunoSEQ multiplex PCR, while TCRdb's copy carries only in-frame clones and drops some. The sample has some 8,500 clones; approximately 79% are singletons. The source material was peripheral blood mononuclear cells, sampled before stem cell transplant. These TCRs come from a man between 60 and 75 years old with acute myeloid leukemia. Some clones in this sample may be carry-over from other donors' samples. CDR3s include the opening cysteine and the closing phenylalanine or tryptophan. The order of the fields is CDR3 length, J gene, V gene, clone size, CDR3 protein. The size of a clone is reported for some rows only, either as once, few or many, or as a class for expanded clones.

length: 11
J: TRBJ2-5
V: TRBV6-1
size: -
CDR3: CASSLTFEQYF

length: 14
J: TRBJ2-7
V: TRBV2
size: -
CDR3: CASRAGTGQREQYF

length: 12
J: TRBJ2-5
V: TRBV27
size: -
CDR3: CASSSTSLTQYF

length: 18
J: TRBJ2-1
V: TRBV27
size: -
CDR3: CASSTTTHLAADDDEQFF

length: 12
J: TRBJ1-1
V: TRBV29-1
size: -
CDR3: CSVEAGAEEAFF

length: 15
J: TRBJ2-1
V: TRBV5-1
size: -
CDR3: CASSPGLAGVNEQFF

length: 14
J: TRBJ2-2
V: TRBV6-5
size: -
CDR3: CASSRGQISGELFF

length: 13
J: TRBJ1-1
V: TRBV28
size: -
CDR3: CASSSRAPTEAFF

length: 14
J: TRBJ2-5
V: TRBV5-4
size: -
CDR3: CASSLAGSSETQYF

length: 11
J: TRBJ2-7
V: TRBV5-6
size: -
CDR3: CASSLKGEQYF

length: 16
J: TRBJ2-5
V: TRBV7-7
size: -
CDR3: CASSLGGTSAQETQYF

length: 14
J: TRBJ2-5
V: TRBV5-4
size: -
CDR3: CASSMAGTGETQYF

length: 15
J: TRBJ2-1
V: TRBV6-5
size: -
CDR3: CASSYSPGGYNEQFF

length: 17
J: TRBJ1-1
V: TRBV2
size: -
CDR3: CASSEWDRVGFSTEAFF

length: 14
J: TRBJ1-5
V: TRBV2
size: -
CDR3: CASSADRGNQPQHF

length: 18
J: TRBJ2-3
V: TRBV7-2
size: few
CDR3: CASSLGVGGASGTDTQYF

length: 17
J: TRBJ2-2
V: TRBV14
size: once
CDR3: CASSQDRLAGGTGELFF

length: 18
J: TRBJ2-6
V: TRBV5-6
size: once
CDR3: CASSPGRDLRSGANVLTF

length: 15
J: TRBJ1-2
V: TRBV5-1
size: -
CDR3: CASSLVQATNYGYTF

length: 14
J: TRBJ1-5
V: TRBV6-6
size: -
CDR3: CASSPVVSNQPQHF

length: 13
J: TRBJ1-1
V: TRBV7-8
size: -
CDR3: CAISRGMNTEAFF

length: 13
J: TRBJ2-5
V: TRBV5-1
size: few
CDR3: CASSLAPLETQYF

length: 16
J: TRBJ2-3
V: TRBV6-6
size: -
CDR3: CASRLTSRIYTDTQYF

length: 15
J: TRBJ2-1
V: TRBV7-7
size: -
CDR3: CASSPAGSIYNEQFF

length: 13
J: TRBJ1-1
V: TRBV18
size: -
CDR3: CASSTLKDAEAFF

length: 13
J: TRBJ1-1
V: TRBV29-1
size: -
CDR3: CSVESAEGTEAFF

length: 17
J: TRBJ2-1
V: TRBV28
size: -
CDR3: CASSFSRGTSGSNEQFF

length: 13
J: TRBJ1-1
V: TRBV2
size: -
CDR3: CASSEGPNTEAFF

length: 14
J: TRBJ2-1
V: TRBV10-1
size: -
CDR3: CASSESGFRDEQFF

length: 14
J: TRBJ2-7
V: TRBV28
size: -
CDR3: CASRSGDRVGEQYF

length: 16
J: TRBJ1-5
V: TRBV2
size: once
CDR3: CASSEAGSGFNQPQHF

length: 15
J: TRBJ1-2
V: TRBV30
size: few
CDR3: CAWSAKTGGGYGYTF

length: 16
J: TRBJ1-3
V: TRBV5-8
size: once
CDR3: CASSLTRQSSGNTIYF

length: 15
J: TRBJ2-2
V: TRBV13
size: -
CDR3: CASSWGLGNTGELFF

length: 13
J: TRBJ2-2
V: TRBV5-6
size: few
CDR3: CASSLEYTGELFF

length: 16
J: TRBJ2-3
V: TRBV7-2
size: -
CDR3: CASSLGLAANTDTQYF

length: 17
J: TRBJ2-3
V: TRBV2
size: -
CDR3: CASSSTGGASGGDTQYF

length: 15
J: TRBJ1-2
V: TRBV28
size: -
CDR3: CASSLWGARSYGYTF

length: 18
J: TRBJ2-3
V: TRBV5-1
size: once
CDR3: CASSLYPPGQGGSDTQYF

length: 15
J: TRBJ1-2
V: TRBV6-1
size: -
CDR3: CASSLATGGNYGYTF

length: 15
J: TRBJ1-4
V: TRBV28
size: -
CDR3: CASSLSGGTGEKLFF

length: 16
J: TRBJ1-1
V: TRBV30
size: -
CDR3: CAWSWGRPGSGTEAFF

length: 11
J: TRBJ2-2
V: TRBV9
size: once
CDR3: CASSTPGELFF

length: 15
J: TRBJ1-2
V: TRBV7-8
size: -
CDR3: CASNAGGATFYGYTF

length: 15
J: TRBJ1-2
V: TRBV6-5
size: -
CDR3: CASSYSTAVPYGYTF

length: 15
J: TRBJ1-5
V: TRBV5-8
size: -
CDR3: CASSLATRNGQPQHF

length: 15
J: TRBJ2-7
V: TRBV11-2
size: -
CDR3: CASSLETSGSYEQYF

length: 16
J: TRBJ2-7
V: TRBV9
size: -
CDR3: CASSVDQGQGVYEQYF

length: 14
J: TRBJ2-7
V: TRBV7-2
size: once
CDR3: CASSLDPVTGEQYF

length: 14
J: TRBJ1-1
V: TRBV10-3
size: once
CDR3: CAGRTGGSDTEAFF

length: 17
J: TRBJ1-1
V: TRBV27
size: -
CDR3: CASSLSGGFSWNTEAFF

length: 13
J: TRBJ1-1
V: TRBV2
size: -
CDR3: CASTGQKNTEAFF

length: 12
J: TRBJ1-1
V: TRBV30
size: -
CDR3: CAWSVVNTEAFF

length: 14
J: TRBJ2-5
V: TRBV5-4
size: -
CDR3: CASSLAGVGETQYF

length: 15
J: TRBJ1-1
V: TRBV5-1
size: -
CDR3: CASSLYPGDNTEAFF